This paragraph covers one TCR beta chain sequence. No cognate antigen has been identified for it. Compared with germline, one end of the junction differs, possibly owing to a read error. The sample comes from a study of shared clonotypes between healthy human individuals (dated by TCRdb to 2019 to 2021). Study-wide context: Three men and a couple of women, aged 18 to 49 years, made up the cohort. For each donor, three plates each were used for CD4 naive and CD4 memory, two plates were used for CD8 naive, and one plate was used for CD8 memory. Blood TCR repertoires of roughly five healthy adults were deeply sequenced to estimate repertoire size and the extent of clonotype sharing between individuals. Different laboratories and diverse techniques were used to prepare libraries and sequence TCR repertoires, to increase sequencing depth and limit assay-specific biases. Per donor, leukapheresis produced somewhere between about 0.9 and 10 billion PBMCs.

TCR CDR3 regions were amplified from genomic DNA by multiplex PCR using the deep immunoSEQ assay. Genomic DNA extracted from each cell subset was distributed evenly over all wells of several immunoSEQ 96-well plates, and each plate served as one replicate. For sorted subsets, about 0.2 ug genomic DNA, equal to tens of thousands of T cell genomes, was loaded into each replicate PCR. The purified libraries were quantified using a Qubit 3.0 fluorometer, sized with a Bioanalyzer 2100, and then quantified again using the KAPA Library Quantification kit. Every immunoSEQ 96-well plate was sequenced on a separate single-read 150-cycle Illumina NextSeq 550 flow cell. Processing in the source paper ran as follows. Because the immunoSEQ output included only junctional sequences and no quality scores, the filtering could not be the same as the filtering used for full-length reads. To assign V/J genes and CDR3, sequences were annotated using PyIR, a Python wrapper for IgBLAST v1.9, with IMGT germline references. Reads with weak V/J assignments (E-value above 1e-6), missing CDR3, stop codons, out-of-frame junctions, or ambiguous translated residues were removed. V3J clonotypes were defined as sequences sharing an identical inferred V gene, J gene, and CDR3 amino acid sequence. Percentage overlap between repertoires was calculated by dividing the number of shared unique clonotypes by the size of the smaller repertoire. Richness of each repertoire was evaluated using RTK rarefaction, the Chao1 estimator, and Recon v2.1 estimates of unobserved clonotypes. Generation probabilities were computed with OLGA for all TCRbeta clonotypes obtained by the gDNA method from a handful of donors. TCRdb took over this immuneACCESS table, retaining in-frame rearrangements with V and J assigned. Such tables are incomplete; in checked studies, under half of the missing clones stem from an unresolved V gene, and the remainder is unexplained. Clone size and the V and J calls come from that table; the DNA yielded D and trimming. Present in this sample are about 2,100,000 clones, roughly 91% of which were seen just once. The leading ten clones occupy 1.5% to 2% of the sample.

What the authors observed across the whole study: Sampling was restricted to blood, and TCR repertoires in tissue are likely to differ from TCR repertoires in blood. Sharing across a few donors was observed for around 5% of naive CD4, over 3% of naive CD8, over 2% of memory CD4, and around 0.42% of memory CD8 clonotypes. Based on pairwise subsampling, the degree of clonotype sharing among donors was expected to be affected by sequencing depth. Naive subsets generally had larger estimated clonotype richness than memory subsets. Even with the large sequencing depth, rarefaction of the sorted-subset datasets indicated that sequencing was incomplete. The small number of donors limited the genetic and exposure-history diversity represented. Clonotypes shared by all four sorted-subset donors showed higher generation probabilities than non-shared clonotypes.

CDR1 and CDR2 were assigned from the germline V gene as SGHDT and YYEEEE. The CDR3 holds 12 amino acids from the cysteine to the phenylalanine. Just the 36-base CDR3 DNA is kept, in frame starting at base 1. CD8 naive samples were obtained by positive selection for CCR7 among CD45RO-negative cells, yielding a CD45RA+CCR7+ population from which TemRA cells were excluded. The donors were healthy, HIV-negative adults with no recently reported acute infections or vaccinations. All donors were Caucasian adults living in Nashville, Tennessee, USA. Blood was obtained by leukapheresis, after which PBMCs were separated by Ficoll-Histopaque density gradient centrifugation and cryopreserved in liquid nitrogen vapor phase. Analytical flow cytometry was used to check the purity and quantity of each magnetically sorted T cell population. From each sorted fraction, genomic DNA was isolated and quantified by UV absorbance on a Nanodrop 2000c.

Sequencing input: naive CD8+ T cells from PBMCs. Per the publication, the cell subset or site label means: CD45RA+CCR7+. Recombination linked TRBV5-6 to TRBJ2-3; the D gene lacks a confident call. The sequence came from a man in his late teens or twenties in good health. Some clones in this sample may be carry-over from other donors' samples. The CDR3 here reads CASSLGGATANF. The DNA sequence reads TGTGCCAGCAGCCTGGGCGGAGCGACCGCGAATTTT.